Listed here is a single TCR beta chain. This clonotype was seen ten or more times. Which antigen it targets is not known. Base qualities are missing; no much larger clone stands one base away. The sample comes from a study of regulatory T cells in long-lasting Graves disease (dated by TCRdb to the early 2020s). The study in broad terms: Antithyroid drugs had been taken for less than 3 months by newly diagnosed Graves' disease patients. Peripheral blood TCR sequencing and RNA sequencing compared persistent Graves' disease patients with newly diagnosed Graves' disease patients. The study was conducted in China and was registered as a clinical trial. A total of 35 or so samples were covered by TCR sequencing, comprising approximately 13 persistent and some 20 newly diagnosed Graves' disease patients. The paper's findings and limits, for the study overall: The authors acknowledged the small sample size as a limitation that may reduce accuracy. The study examined only peripheral blood because the primary lesion, thyroid tissue, could not be accessed. Persistent Graves' disease patients showed lower TCR Shannon entropy and fewer highly expanded clones than newly diagnosed patients, suggesting clonal expansion. Persistent disease showed preferential use of TRBV28, TRBJ1-2 and TRBJ2-5, whereas newly diagnosed disease favored TRBV20-1 and TRBJ2-1. A larger number of public clonotypes was shared among persistent patients (fewer than 3,000) than among newly diagnosed patients (around 970). Only the TCR beta chain was sequenced and analyzed.

CDR1 is given as SGHAT and CDR2 as FQNNGV, both from the germline V gene. The germline V and J ends show losses of 4 bases and 5 bases respectively, and no gene match explains 11 bases of the junction. Its CDR3 holds 16 amino acids, cysteine through phenylalanine. Only the CDR3 DNA is retained, 48 bases long and in frame from the first base. The method behind the library was multiplex PCR. The instrument given in TCRdb is Illumina HiSeq 4000. iRepertoire HTBI primers and Arm-PCR amplification of CDR3 regions were used to construct TCR beta libraries. PCR products were gel purified before sequencing. The authors processed their data as follows. Gene usage analysis of CDR3 amino acid clonotypes used the 55 to 80 TRBV and 14 TRBJ segments found across samples. COPE and FqMerger were used to merge the filtered high-quality paired reads into contigs. Contigs were aligned with BLAST to IMGT TRBV, TRBD and TRBJ reference genes, and CDR3 was defined per IMGT. Highly expanded clones were defined as clonotypes with a frequency above 0.1%. Shannon entropy served as the measure of repertoire diversity, while the Gini coefficient captured V-J evenness. A clonotype found in more than one individual was treated as public. TCRdb reprocessing: public reads trimmed at Q25 with fastp, clones called with MiXCR, in-frame beta chains kept. Each entry is one CDR3 protein sequence, shown with its most common DNA and genes. TCRdb, rather than the study authors, made the V and J calls. The sample table shows approximately 440,000 distinct CDR3 sequences, and about 17% are seen once. Approximately 12% of the sample rests with the top ten.

Reading the label with the study, this specimen's time point is: newly diagnosed GD, antithyroid drugs for less than 3 months. For both TCR sequencing and RNA sequencing, RNA was extracted from PBMCs in TRIzol. Graves' disease was diagnosed according to American Thyroid Association guidelines. The patients came from an endocrinology department in Xi'an, China. Each patient gave 9 to 10 milliliters of peripheral blood, collected in an EDTA anticoagulant tube. Ficoll Paque Plus density gradient separation was used to isolate PBMCs, and no additional T cell sorting was done. An Agilent 2100 Bioanalyzer and agarose gel were used to check RNA quality, and a NanoDrop 2000 was used to measure RNA concentration. The sample also formed part of further work on T cells in Graves' hyperthyroidism and ophthalmopathy. From that second study: Stable Graves' hyperthyroidism was defined as the absence of progression to ophthalmopathy over 18 months of follow-up. Hyperthyroidism patients were newly diagnosed, with disease duration under 2 months, and aged 18 to 65 years. Any patient with an uncontrolled infection, another autoimmune disease, pregnancy or lactation was excluded. Clinical symptoms, serum thyroxine and TRAb, thyroid ultrasound, and orbital computed tomography formed the basis for the diagnoses. A first-round RT-PCR of the TCR CDR3 used the HTBI primer set with the Qiagen OneStep RT-PCR kit. Most expanded thyroid clonotypes (frequency above 0.001) were also detected in blood, suggesting blood repertoires may reflect thyroid immune responses. In cross-validation, a model built on a 13 V-J signature told ophthalmopathy apart from stable hyperthyroidism with just under 90% sensitivity and roughly 82% specificity, and in testing the same model reached 80%/75%. In validation, the model predicted progression to ophthalmopathy with around 71% sensitivity and less than 75% specificity, a median of around 6.6 months before onset. TCR V-J signatures able to tell the groups apart were searched for in a discovery cohort of 100 patients, of whom fewer than 45 had Graves' ophthalmopathy and roughly 59 had stable Graves' hyperthyroidism. Prospective prediction of ophthalmopathy was tested in an independent validation cohort consisting of 18 hyperthyroidism patients and around 16 patients who later progressed to ophthalmopathy. The 100 or so discovery patients were randomly divided into training and test sets at a 7:3 ratio. The study also compared thyroid tissue and blood T-cell repertoires from over 5 Graves' hyperthyroidism patients. After blood sampling, hyperthyroidism patients were treated with methimazole at a starting dose of 30 mg daily, and ophthalmopathy patients were treated with high-dose intravenous methylprednisolone. A second multiplex PCR round built the libraries, followed by size selection and purification. Sequencing of the libraries was done on an Illumina HiSeq2000 using paired-end 100 bp reads. SOAPnuke was used to process the raw data, with reads discarded if the reads contained adapters or uncalled bases, had a mean Phred below 15, or lacked an exact constant-primer or identifier match. High-quality paired reads were merged with COPE v1.2.5, and unique nucleotide sequences were defined as clonotypes. Clonotypes were aligned to IMGT TRBV, TRBD and TRBJ reference segments using MiTCR v1.1. The analysis included only V-J combinations with a frequency above 0.0001, which together covered roughly 99% of the repertoires. A TCS score was defined as the ratio of F50 (clonal expansion) to E x V (chaos), with BLOSUM62-based TCRdist applied between CDR3 peptides within each V-J. Welch's t-statistics and random forest reduced just over 500 V-J features to some 14, which were used in a naive Bayes classifier (R e1071). No statistical method was used to fix the sample size in advance, and group allocation was not hidden from the investigators. TCR Vbeta CDR3 sequencing of 135 peripheral blood samples (over 40 ophthalmopathy, 75 or so hyperthyroidism and around 17 progressor patients) is reported in the paper.

The chain joins TRBV11-2 to TRBJ2-5; 9 nucleotides in the junction match TRBD1. The sequence derives from a man aged 40-49 years with Graves disease. Donor details come from another sample of the same person, matched by shared clones. Source: peripheral blood mononuclear cells (PBMCs), taken at new diagnosis, from a patient treated with antithyroid drugs. CDR3 sequence: CASSSKPGQGGETQYF. DNA sequence: TGTGCCAGCAGCTCCAAACCGGGACAGGGTGGCGAGACCCAGTACTTC. When the CDR3 is completed using the reference TRBV11-2 and TRBJ2-5 genes on either side, the full variable domain is EAGVAQSPRYKIIEKRQSVAFWCNPISGHATLYWYQQILGQGPKLLIQFQNNGVVDDSQLPKDRFSAERLKGVDSTLKIQPAKLEDSAVYLCASSSKPGQGGETQYFGPGTRLLVL.